This T cell receptor (beta chain) derives from a study of blood T cell repertoires in COVID-19. In the authors' workflow: The authors estimated nucleated cell counts from reference gene primer amplification. Some clones are missing from TCRdb's copy, which holds only in-frame ones; the method was immunoSEQ multiplex PCR. V and J calls plus clone size are reproduced from that table; the DNA served to infer D and trimming. This table holds 150,000 to 200,000 clones, about 80% found once. CDR3 length: 15 amino acids. This clone was seen a few times. The receptor was isolated from a woman of 80 years or more with acute or convalescent COVID-19. This rearrangement joins TRBV12-2 to TRBJ2-5; the DNA was not compared with TRBD1, the D call given in the table. TRBV12-2 is a pseudogene. Sequenced sample: peripheral blood. The CDR3 here is CASRHIRDSQETQYF. The CDR3 nucleotides are TGTGCAAGTCGCCATATTCGGGACAGCCAAGAGACCCAGTACTTC.